The entry that follows covers one TCR beta chain sequence. The data originate from a study of blood T cell repertoires in COVID-19. This table comes from immunoSEQ multiplex PCR, and its TCRdb copy is limited to in-frame clones, with some not included. The table lists around 300,000 clones, just under 90% of them singletons, with about 9.4% in the top ten. The J segment lost 3 bases and the V segment lost 1 base, leaving 3 bases of the junction unmatched. In germline, CDR1 is LNHDA, CDR2 SQIVND (reference sequence). The CDR3 runs 14 residues. This chain joins TRBV19 and TRBJ2-7; 7 nucleotides line up with TRBD1. The sequence derives from a woman between 25 and 40 years old who had recovered from COVID-19. The source material was PBMCs or T cells enriched from blood (not recorded which). The CDR3 bases are TGTGCCAGTAGTATAGGTTGGGACAGCTACGAGCAGTACTTC. Its protein is CASSIGWDSYEQYF.